Listed below are T cell receptor beta chains from one sample, sequenced in a study of T cells after yellow fever vaccination. Each CDR3 protein gets one entry after TCRdb re-called the 5' RACE reads with MiXCR. The sample has 120,000 or so distinct CDR3 sequences, roughly 15% seen once; the top ten hold about 40%. The specimen comprised CD8+ T cells sorted from PBMCs, sampled 5 days after the yellow fever booster vaccination. The receptor set was obtained from a man younger than 35 who received the YFV17D yellow fever vaccine. Both conserved end residues are part of each CDR3. A D gene is named only where the DNA matches it firmly. Size is omitted from some rows. Given values are once, few, many or a class for expanded clones.

v_gene	j_gene	abundance	d_gene	CDR3aa	CDR3nt
TRBV12-3/TRBV12-4	TRBJ2-1	NA	TRBD2	CASSTSGPLNEQFF	TGTGCCAGCAGTACTAGCGGCCCCCTCAATGAGCAGTTCTTC
TRBV7-9	TRBJ1-2	NA	NA	CASSSFRDELFGYTF	TGTGCCAGCAGCTCCTTTCGAGATGAACTATTTGGCTACACCTTC
TRBV4-3	TRBJ2-4	NA	NA	CASSQDGQRKNIQYF	TGCGCCAGCAGCCAAGATGGCCAGCGCAAGAACATTCAGTACTTC
TRBV29-1	TRBJ2-4	few	NA	CSAGGGDIQYF	TGCAGCGCGGGGGGCGGAGACATTCAGTACTTC
TRBV6-6	TRBJ2-1	NA	NA	CASSLRDWTTWDEQFF	TGTGCCAGCAGTCTCCGGGACTGGACGACCTGGGATGAGCAGTTCTTC
TRBV6-2/TRBV6-3	TRBJ2-1	NA	NA	CASSYTEFRQFF	TGTGCCAGCAGTTACACTGAGTTTAGGCAGTTCTTC
TRBV5-6	TRBJ2-7	few	NA	CASSPGMNEQYF	TGTGCCAGCAGTCCCGGGATGAACGAGCAGTACTTC
TRBV11-2	TRBJ2-3	NA	TRBD1	CASSLDNLGQGGTDTQYF	TGTGCCAGCAGCTTAGATAACCTCGGACAGGGAGGCACAGATACGCAGTATTTT
TRBV6-2/TRBV6-3	TRBJ1-4	NA	TRBD1	CASSYSTRTGGEKLFF	TGTGCCAGCAGTTACTCGACCAGGACAGGAGGTGAAAAACTGTTTTTT
TRBV28	TRBJ1-1	few	NA	CASSLRGGAATEAFF	TGTGCCAGCAGTTTAAGGGGGGGCGCGGCCACTGAAGCTTTCTTT
TRBV7-9	TRBJ1-4	few	TRBD1	CASSAIQGTNEKLFF	TGTGCCAGCAGCGCTATACAGGGGACCAATGAAAAACTGTTTTTT
TRBV3-1	TRBJ2-5	few	TRBD2	CASRLGLAIETQYF	TGTGCCAGCAGGCTCGGACTAGCGATAGAGACCCAGTACTTC
TRBV29-1	TRBJ1-2	few	NA	CSVEDDPGGRANYGYTF	TGCAGCGTTGAAGATGACCCGGGGGGGAGAGCTAACTATGGCTACACCTTC
TRBV21-1	TRBJ2-5	few	NA	CASSKGPRGCETQYF	TGTGCCAGCAGCAAAGGGCCGCGGGGTTGCGAGACCCAGTACTTC
TRBV30	TRBJ2-7	few	TRBD1	CAWNDRAPYEQYF	TGTGCCTGGAATGACAGGGCCCCCTACGAGCAGTACTTC
TRBV7-9	TRBJ2-7	NA	NA	CASGRALEQYF	TGTGCCAGCGGCAGGGCCCTAGAGCAGTACTTC
TRBV10-2	TRBJ2-7	many	TRBD2	CASHAGVYEQYF	TGCGCCAGCCATGCGGGGGTCTACGAGCAGTACTTC
TRBV3-1	TRBJ2-7	NA	TRBD2	CASSPGGVTGSYEQYF	TGTGCCAGCAGCCCGGGGGGGGTAACCGGCTCCTACGAGCAGTACTTC
TRBV6-2/TRBV6-3	TRBJ2-3	few	TRBD2	CASGMLAGALLPDTQYF	TGTGCCAGCGGTATGCTAGCGGGGGCCCTACTTCCAGATACGCAGTATTTT
TRBV28	TRBJ2-1	NA	TRBD2	CASSLDGGAYNEQFF	TGTGCCAGCAGTTTGGACGGGGGGGCATACAATGAGCAGTTCTTC
TRBV4-1	TRBJ1-2	NA	NA	CASSQVGVGSHGYTF	TGCGCCAGCAGCCAAGTCGGGGTGGGCAGTCATGGCTACACCTTC
TRBV6-6	TRBJ1-1	few	NA	CASSYSDGPLGFTEAFF	TGTGCCAGCAGTTACTCGGACGGACCCCTGGGGTTCACTGAAGCTTTCTTT
TRBV20-1	TRBJ1-2	few	NA	CSARDLQNYGYTF	TGCAGTGCTAGAGATCTCCAGAACTATGGCTACACCTTC